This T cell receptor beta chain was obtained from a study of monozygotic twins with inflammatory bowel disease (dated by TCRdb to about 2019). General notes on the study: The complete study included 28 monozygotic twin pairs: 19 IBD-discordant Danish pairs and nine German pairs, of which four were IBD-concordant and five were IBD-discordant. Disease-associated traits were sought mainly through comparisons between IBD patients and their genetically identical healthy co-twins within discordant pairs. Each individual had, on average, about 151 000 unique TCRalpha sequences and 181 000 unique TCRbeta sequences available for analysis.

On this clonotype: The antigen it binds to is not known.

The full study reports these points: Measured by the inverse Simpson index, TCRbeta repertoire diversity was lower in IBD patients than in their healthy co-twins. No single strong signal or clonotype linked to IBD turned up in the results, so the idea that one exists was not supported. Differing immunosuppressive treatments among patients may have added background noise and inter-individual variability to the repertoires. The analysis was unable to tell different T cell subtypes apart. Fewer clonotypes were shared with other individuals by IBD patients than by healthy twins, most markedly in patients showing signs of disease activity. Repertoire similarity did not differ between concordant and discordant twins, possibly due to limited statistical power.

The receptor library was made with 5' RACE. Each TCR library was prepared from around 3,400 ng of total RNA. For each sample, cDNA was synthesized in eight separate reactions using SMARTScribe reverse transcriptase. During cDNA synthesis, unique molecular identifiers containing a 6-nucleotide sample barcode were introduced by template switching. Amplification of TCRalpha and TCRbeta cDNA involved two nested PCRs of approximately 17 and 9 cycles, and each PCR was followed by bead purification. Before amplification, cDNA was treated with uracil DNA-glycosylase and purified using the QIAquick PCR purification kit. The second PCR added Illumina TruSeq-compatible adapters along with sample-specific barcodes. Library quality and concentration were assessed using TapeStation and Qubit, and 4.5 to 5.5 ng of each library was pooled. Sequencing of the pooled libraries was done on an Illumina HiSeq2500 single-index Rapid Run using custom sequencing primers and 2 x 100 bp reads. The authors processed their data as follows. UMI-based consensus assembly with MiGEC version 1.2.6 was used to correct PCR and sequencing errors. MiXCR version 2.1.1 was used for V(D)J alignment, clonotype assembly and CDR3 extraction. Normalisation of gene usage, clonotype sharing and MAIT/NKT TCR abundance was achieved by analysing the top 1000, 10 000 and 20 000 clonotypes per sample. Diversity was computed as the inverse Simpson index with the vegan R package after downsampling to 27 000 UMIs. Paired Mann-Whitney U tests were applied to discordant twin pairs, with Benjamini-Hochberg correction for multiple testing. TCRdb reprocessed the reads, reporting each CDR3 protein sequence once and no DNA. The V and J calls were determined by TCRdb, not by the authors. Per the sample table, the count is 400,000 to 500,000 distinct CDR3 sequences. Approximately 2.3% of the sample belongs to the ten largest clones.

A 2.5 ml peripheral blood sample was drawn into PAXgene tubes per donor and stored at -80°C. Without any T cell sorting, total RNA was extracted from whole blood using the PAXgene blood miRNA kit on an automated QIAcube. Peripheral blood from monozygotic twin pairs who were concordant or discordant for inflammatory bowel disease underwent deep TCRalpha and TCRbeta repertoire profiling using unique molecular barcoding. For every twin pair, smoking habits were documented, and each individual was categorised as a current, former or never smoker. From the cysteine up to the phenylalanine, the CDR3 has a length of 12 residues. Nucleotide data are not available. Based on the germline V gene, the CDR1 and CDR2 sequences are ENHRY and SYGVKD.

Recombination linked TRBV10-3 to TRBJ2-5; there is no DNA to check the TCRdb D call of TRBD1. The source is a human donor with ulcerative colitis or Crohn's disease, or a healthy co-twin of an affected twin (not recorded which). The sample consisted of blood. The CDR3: CAVGQGEETQYF.